These 21 T cell receptor beta chains originate from one sample sequenced in a study of control samples from healthy donors and cancer patients. Clones were sequenced by immunoSEQ multiplex PCR, and TCRdb holds only the in-frame ones, with some missing. The sample lists 98,000 or so clones, approximately 90% occurring once. Source material: blood. These receptors were obtained from a woman in her 70s in good health.

V is TRBV30 and J is TRBJ1-4; TRBD1 matches at 7 bases. The CDR3 contains 14 residues. V lost 0 bases to trimming and J lost 8 bases; unmatched junction nucleotides: 6. Germline CDR1 GTSNPN, CDR2 SVGIG (reference sequence). The DNA of the CDR3 is TGTGCCTGGAGTGTAGACAGGGTTTCGGAAAAACTGTTTTTT. Translating it yields CAWSVDRVSEKLFF.

J is TRBJ2-3 and V is TRBV2; 8 bases map to TRBD2. This CDR3 contains 14 residues. CDR1 and CDR2 from the germline V gene are SNHLY and FYNNEI. With 10 bases clipped from V and 0 bases from J, the junction kept 6 bases outside the gene matches. CDR3 region: CATTTSASTDTQYF. CDR3 sequence (DNA): TGTGCCACTACGACTAGCGCTAGCACAGATACGCAGTATTTT.

Written as DNA, the CDR3 is TGCACCAACCTTAAACGTACCGTAGCGGCGAGCTCCTACAATGAGCAGTTCTTC. Translation: CTNLKRTVAASSYNEQFF. The V gene is TRBV1, the J gene TRBJ2-1; no DNA check was done on the table's D call, TRBD2. TRBV1 represents a pseudogene. The CDR3 runs 18 residues.

The chain links TRBV5-1 to TRBJ1-2, with 8 bases matching TRBD1. The germline gives CDR1 SGHRS, CDR2 YFSETQ. The CDR3 length is 19 residues. The V gene end was trimmed by 4 bases and the J gene end by 0 bases; junction bases not matched to a gene: 17. The CDR3 reads CASSPGNLDRVLSNYGYTF. CDR3 DNA: TGCGCCAGCAGCCCTGGAAATTTGGACAGGGTACTATCTAACTATGGCTACACCTTC.

The J gene is TRBJ1-5, the V gene TRBV19; no definite D call. CDR3 length: 13 amino acids. V was shortened by 0 bases and J by 7 bases, with 7 bases between the two germline ends. CDR1 and CDR2 (germline): LNHDA, SQIVND (reference sequence). CDR3 nucleotide sequence: TGTGCCAGTAGTATAGACGACGAACAGCCCCAGCATTTT. Translation gives CASSIDDEQPQHF.

This clone is a singleton in its sample. The chain employs TRBV6-2 or TRBV6-3 and TRBJ1-2, with a tentative D call TRBD1 (6 bases). Germline CDR1 and CDR2: MNHEY and SVGEGT. V lost 6 bases, J lost 2 bases, and 16 bases lay in between. The CDR3 length is 15 residues. CDR3 sequence: CASSLDRMGNYGYTF. The CDR3 bases are TGTGCCAGCAGCCTCGACAGGATGGGAAACTATGGCTACACCTTC.

The gene calls are TRBV5-6 and TRBJ1-3; perhaps TRBD1 as D (5 bases). CDR3 size: 14 residues. Germline V CDR1 and CDR2: SGHDT, YYEEEE. V was trimmed by 7 bases and J by 2 bases, leaving 13 bases between them. This CDR3 reads CASGWGRAGNTIYF. The DNA of the CDR3 is TGTGCCAGCGGGTGGGGACGGGCTGGAAACACCATATATTTT.

The J gene is TRBJ1-6, the V gene TRBV27, with unresolved D. V dropped 7 bases and J dropped 6 bases, with 7 bases sitting between them. This CDR3 spans 12 amino acids. Germline V gene data show CDR1 as MNHEY and CDR2 as SMNVEV (reference sequence). The CDR3 region is CASKSVNSPLHF. CDR3 bases: TGTGCCAGCAAATCCGTTAATTCACCCCTCCACTTT.

The chain joins TRBV10-2 to TRBJ1-1; D perhaps matches TRBD1 (5 bases). The germline V and J ends were trimmed by 7 bases and 1 base, with 7 bases remaining between them. The CDR3 loop spans 12 amino acids. The germline V gene has CDR1 WSHSY and CDR2 SAAADI. In DNA, the CDR3 is TGCGCCAGCATTGGGGGGAACACTGAAGCTTTCTTT. It translates to CASIGGNTEAFF.

This chain connects TRBV2 to TRBJ2-1; TRBD2 aligns across 10 bases. Germline V gives CDR1 SNHLY, CDR2 FYNNEI. The CDR3 is 15 amino acids. The junction had 1 base not matched to a gene; V was cut back by 1 base and J by 4 bases. CDR3: CASSEELAGYNEQFF. The CDR3 nucleotides read TGTGCCAGCAGTGAAGAACTAGCGGGATACAATGAGCAGTTCTTC.

CDR3 nucleotide sequence: TGTGCCAGCAGCGGTGTGGGCAGGGGCAATCAGCCCCAGCATTTT. Residues: CASSGVGRGNQPQHF. The chain couples TRBV25-1 to TRBJ1-5; possibly TRBD1 for D (5 bases). The ends were cut back, 6 bases at V and 2 bases at J, with 14 bases in the middle. The CDR3 has 15 residues. Germline assignment: CDR1 MGHDK and CDR2 SYGVNS.

The V and J genes are TRBV11-3 and TRBJ2-2; TRBD2 matches 7 bases. The CDR3 loop spans 17 amino acids. CDR1 is SGHNT, CDR2 YENEEA, per germline. J gave up 6 bases and V 3 bases, and 13 bases lay outside the gene matches. The CDR3 sequence is CASSFWSLSSGAGELFF. CDR3 nucleotides: TGTGCCAGCAGCTTCTGGTCTTTGTCCAGCGGGGCCGGGGAGCTGTTTTTT.

This chain links TRBV19 with TRBJ2-3; no definite D call. The germline V and J ends were trimmed by 3 bases and 0 bases, with 10 bases remaining between them. The CDR3 spans 15 residues. Per the germline V gene, CDR1 is LNHDA and CDR2 is SQIVND (reference sequence). The CDR3 loop reads CASSMLLASTDTQYF. The CDR3 nucleotides are TGTGCCAGTAGTATGTTACTGGCTAGCACAGATACGCAGTATTTT.

V gene TRBV7-8 combines with J gene TRBJ2-3; D possibly corresponds to TRBD2 (5 bases). This CDR3 contains 17 residues. CDR1 is SGHVS and CDR2 is FQNEAQ in the germline V gene. Deletions cut 1 base from V and 0 bases from J, with 14 bases between. In nucleotides, the CDR3 is TGTGCCAGCAGCTTAGAAGTTCGGGGATCTAGCACAGATACGCAGTATTTT. Amino acids: CASSLEVRGSSTDTQYF.

Concerning this clone itself: The junction differs from germline at one of its ends, possibly a read error. The rearrangement joins TRBV20-1 to TRBJ1-6, with 7 positions matching TRBD1. Germline assignment: CDR1 DFQATT and CDR2 SNEGSKA (reference sequence). The CDR3 has 11 residues. CDR3: CSASDREGVNF. In DNA, the CDR3 is TGCAGTGCTAGTGACAGGGAGGGTGTAAACTTT.

The CDR3 nucleotides are TGTGCCTGGAGTTTCTCGGGGGATACGCAGTATTTT. As protein: CAWSFSGDTQYF. V is TRBV30 and J is TRBJ2-3, with TRBD2 as a possible D gene (5 bases). Per germline, CDR1 GTSNPN and CDR2 SVGIG (reference sequence). The CDR3 sequence is 12 residues long. Trimming stripped 2 bases from V and 6 bases from J, with 9 bases between.

The chain links TRBV15 to TRBJ2-7; 7 bases align to TRBD1. The CDR3 spans 14 residues. From germline, CDR1 is LNHNV and CDR2 YYDKDF (reference sequence). V lost 5 bases to trimming and J lost 0 bases; unmatched junction nucleotides: 4. Here the CDR3 DNA reads TGTGCCACCAGCTCCCGGGACAGCTCCTACGAGCAGTACTTC. The encoded protein is CATSSRDSSYEQYF.

The chain recombines TRBV30 with TRBJ1-4; TRBD1 matches at 9 bases. With 2 bases clipped from V and 8 bases from J, the junction kept 12 bases outside the gene matches. The CDR3 has 16 amino acids. The germline CDR1 and CDR2 sequences are GTSNPN and SVGIG (reference sequence). The CDR3 loop is CAWSPREGQGGEKLFF. In nucleotides, the CDR3 is TGTGCCTGGAGTCCCCGGGAGGGACAGGGAGGCGAAAAACTGTTTTTT.

The chain combines TRBV11-2 with TRBJ1-2, with D unclear. V was cut by 5 bases and J by 4 bases, with 11 bases left in between. Germline V CDR1 and CDR2: SGHAT, FQNNGV. The CDR3 sequence is 13 residues long. Written as DNA, the CDR3 is TGTGCCAGCAGCCCATCAGGACCCTATGGCTACACCTTC. Translating it yields CASSPSGPYGYTF.

This clone was seen just once. The chain couples TRBV12-3 or TRBV12-4 to TRBJ1-1; the D gene is possibly TRBD1 (6 bases). The CDR3 is 11 amino acids. Trimming cost V 6 bases and J 8 bases, with 10 bases left between them. CDR3 bases: TGTGCCAGCAGGTTAACAGGGGAAGCTTTCTTT. This codes for CASRLTGEAFF.

V usage is TRBV16 and J usage is TRBJ2-1, with D possibly called TRBD1 or TRBD2 (5 bases each). V was clipped by 2 bases and J by 1 base, with 12 bases between them. From germline, CDR1 is KGHSY and CDR2 FQNENV. The CDR3 runs to 16 residues. The CDR3 DNA reads as TGTGCCAGCAGCCAAAATTTGGGGGTTTCCTACAATGAGCAGTTCTTC. This encodes CASSQNLGVSYNEQFF. The full variable domain, rest sourced from reference TRBV16 and TRBJ2-1, is GEEVAQTPKHLVRGEGQKAKLYCAPIKGHSYVFWYQQVLKNEFKFLISFQNENVFDETGMPKERFSAKCLPNSPCSLEIQATKLEDSAVYFCASSQNLGVSYNEQFFGPGTRLTVL.